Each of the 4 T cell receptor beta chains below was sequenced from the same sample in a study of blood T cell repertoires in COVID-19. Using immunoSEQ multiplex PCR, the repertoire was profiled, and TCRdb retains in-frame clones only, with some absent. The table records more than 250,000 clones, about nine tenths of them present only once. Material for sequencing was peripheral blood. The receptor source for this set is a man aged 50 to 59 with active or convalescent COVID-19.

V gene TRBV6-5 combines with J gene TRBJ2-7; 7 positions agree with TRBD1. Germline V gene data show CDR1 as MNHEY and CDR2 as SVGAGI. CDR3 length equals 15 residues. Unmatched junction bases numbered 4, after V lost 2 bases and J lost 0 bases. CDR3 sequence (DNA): TGTGCCAGCAGTTACGGGACAGTCCCCTCCTACGAGCAGTACTTC. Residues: CASSYGTVPSYEQYF.

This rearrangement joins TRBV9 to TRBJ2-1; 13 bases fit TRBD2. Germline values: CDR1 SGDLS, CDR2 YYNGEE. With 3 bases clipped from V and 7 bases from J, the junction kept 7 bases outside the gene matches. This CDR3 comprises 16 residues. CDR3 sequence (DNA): TGTGCCAGCAGCGCCGGACTAGCGGGAGAACTGAATGAGCAGTTCTTC. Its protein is CASSAGLAGELNEQFF.

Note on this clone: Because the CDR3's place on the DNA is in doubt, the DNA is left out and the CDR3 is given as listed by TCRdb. CDR3 loop: CASSPRVGSGSFF. The rearrangement uses TRBV7-9 and TRBJ2-1; the table's D call, TRBD2, was not checked against the DNA. The CDR3 is 13 amino acids long, termini counted. Germline values: CDR1 SEHNR, CDR2 FQNEAQ (reference sequence).

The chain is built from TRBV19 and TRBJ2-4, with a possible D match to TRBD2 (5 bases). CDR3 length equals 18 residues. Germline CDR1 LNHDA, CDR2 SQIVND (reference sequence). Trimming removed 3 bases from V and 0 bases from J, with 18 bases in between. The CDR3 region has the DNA TGTGCCAGTAGTATGGGAGAGGGAGTTGGAATAGCCAAAAACATTCAGTACTTC. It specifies CASSMGEGVGIAKNIQYF.